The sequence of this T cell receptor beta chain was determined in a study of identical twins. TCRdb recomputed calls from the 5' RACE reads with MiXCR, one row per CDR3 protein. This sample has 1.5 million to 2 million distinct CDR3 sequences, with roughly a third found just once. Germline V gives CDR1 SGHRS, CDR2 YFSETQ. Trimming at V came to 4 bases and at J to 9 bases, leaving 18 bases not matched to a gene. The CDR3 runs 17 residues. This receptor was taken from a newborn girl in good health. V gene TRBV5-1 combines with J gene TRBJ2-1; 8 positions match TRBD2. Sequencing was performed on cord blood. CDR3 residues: CASSLRTGLESLVEQFF. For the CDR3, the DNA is TGCGCCAGCAGCCTCAGAACGGGACTAGAGTCATTGGTTGAGCAGTTCTTC.